This TCR beta chain was sequenced in a study of cytomegalovirus exposure and HLA in healthy donors. General study findings and limits: Among immune exposure information, only CMV serostatus was available.

Comment on this clone: Antigen: not known.

The junction had 5 bases not matched to a gene; V was cut back by 1 base and J by 3 bases. CDR1 and CDR2 from the germline V gene are LGHNT and FRNRAP. This CDR3 contains 15 residues. Amplification used 60 Vbeta primers and 13 Jbeta primers. The repertoire was sequenced with immunoSEQ multiplex PCR; TCRdb's copy has only in-frame clones and lacks some. The sample shows 130,000 or so clones, 70% to 75% of them seen only once. The chain links TRBV12-5 to TRBJ1-1, with TRBD1 matching 7 bases. The clonotype was recovered from a woman aged 40 to 49 in good health and CMV-seropositive. The sequencing input was PBMCs. DNA for the CDR3: TGTGCTAGTGGTTTGGCCCTAACAGGGGACACTGAAGCTTTCTTT. Translating it yields CASGLALTGDTEAFF.